This TCR beta chain was recovered during a study of PD-L1 blockade in urothelial cancer. The germline gives CDR1 MNHEY, CDR2 SMNVEV (reference sequence). The V gene end was trimmed by 4 bases and the J gene end by 3 bases; junction bases not matched to a gene: 0. CDR3 size: 14 residues. Documented time point: peripheral blood 6 weeks after treatment start. Anywhere from 1 to 8 samples came from each patient, spanning pretreatment and on-treatment. PCRs were each spiked with synthetic TCR analog templates. Some clones are missing from TCRdb's copy, which holds only in-frame ones; the method was immunoSEQ multiplex PCR. The table has around 110,000 clones, more than 85% seen once; the top ten hold roughly 1.7%.

The TCR comes from a man aged 55 to 70 with urothelial cancer. The chain recombines TRBV27 with TRBJ2-7, with 13 bases that match TRBD2. The sequenced sample was PBMCs, obtained around atezolizumab (anti-PD-L1) treatment. CDR3 sequence reads: CASSWTSGSYEQYF. The CDR3 nucleotides are TGTGCCAGCAGTTGGACTAGCGGGAGCTACGAGCAGTACTTC.